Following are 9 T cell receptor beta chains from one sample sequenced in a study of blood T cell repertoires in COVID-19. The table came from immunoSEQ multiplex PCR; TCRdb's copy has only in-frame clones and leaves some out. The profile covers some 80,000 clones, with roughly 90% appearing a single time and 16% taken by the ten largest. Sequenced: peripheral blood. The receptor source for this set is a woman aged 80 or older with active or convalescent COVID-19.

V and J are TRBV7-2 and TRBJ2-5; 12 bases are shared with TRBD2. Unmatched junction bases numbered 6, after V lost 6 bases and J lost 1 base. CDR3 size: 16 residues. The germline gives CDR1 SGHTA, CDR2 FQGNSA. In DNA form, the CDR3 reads TGTGCCAGCAGACTCGGACTAGCGGGGACCCAAGAGACCCAGTACTTC. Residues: CASRLGLAGTQETQYF.

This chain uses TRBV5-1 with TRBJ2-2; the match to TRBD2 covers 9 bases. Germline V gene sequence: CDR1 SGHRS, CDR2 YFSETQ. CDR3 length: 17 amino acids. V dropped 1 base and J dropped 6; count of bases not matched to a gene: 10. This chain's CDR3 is CASSLNHGGGGAGELFF. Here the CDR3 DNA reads TGCGCCAGCAGCTTGAATCATGGTGGCGGGGGGGCCGGGGAGCTGTTTTTT.

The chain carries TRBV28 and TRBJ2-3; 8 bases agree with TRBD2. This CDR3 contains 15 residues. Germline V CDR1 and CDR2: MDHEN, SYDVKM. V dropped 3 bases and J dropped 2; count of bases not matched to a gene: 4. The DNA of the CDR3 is TGTGCCAGCAGTTTGACTAGCGAGGTCACAGATACGCAGTATTTT. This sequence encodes CASSLTSEVTDTQYF.

CDR3 protein: CASSRAQGAMNSPLHF. The DNA for the CDR3 is TGTGCCAGTAGTAGGGCACAGGGGGCGATGAATTCACCCCTCCACTTT. The chain couples TRBV19 to TRBJ1-6; TRBD1 aligns across 9 bases. Trimming removed 4 bases from V and 7 bases from J; junction bases left unmatched: 8. The CDR3 totals 16 residues. In germline, CDR1 is LNHDA, CDR2 SQIVND (reference sequence).

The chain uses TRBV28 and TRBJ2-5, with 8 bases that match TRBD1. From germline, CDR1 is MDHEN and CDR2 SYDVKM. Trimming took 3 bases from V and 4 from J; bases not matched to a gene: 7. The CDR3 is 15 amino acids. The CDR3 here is CASSFPDRAGETQYF. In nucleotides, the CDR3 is TGTGCCAGCAGTTTTCCGGACAGGGCTGGAGAGACCCAGTACTTC.

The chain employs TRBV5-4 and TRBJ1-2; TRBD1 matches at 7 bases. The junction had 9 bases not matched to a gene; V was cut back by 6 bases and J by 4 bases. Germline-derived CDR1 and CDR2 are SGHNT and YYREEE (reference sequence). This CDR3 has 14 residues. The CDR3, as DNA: TGTGCCAGCAACTACCCGGGACAGATCTATGGCTACACCTTC. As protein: CASNYPGQIYGYTF.

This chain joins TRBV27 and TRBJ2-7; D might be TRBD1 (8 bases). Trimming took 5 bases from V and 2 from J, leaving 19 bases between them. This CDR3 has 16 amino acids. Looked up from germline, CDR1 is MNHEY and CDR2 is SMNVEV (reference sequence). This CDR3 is CASSPGQGGKTYEQYF. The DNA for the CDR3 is TGTGCCAGCAGTCCAGGACAGGGAGGGAAAACCTACGAGCAGTACTTC.

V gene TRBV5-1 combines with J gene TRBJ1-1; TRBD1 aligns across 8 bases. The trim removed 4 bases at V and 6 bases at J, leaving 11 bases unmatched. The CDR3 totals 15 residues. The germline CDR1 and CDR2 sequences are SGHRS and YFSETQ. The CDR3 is CASSHQQGVSPEAFF. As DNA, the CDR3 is TGCGCCAGCAGCCATCAACAGGGGGTATCCCCTGAAGCTTTCTTT. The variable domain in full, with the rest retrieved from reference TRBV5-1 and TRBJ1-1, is KAGVTQTPRYLIKTRGQQVTLSCSPISGHRSVSWYQQTPGQGLQFLFEYFSETQRNKGNFPGRFSGRQFSNSRSEMNVSTLELGDSALYLCASSHQQGVSPEAFFGQGTRLTVV.

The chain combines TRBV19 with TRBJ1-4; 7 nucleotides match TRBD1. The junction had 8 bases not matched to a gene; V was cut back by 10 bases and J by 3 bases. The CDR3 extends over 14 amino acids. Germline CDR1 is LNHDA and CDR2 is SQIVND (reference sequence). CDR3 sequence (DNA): TGTGCCACCGAGGGGGCTGCTGCTAATGAAAAACTGTTTTTT. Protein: CATEGAAANEKLFF.